A selection of T cell receptor beta chains follows, all from one sample in a study of graft-versus-host responses after intestinal transplantation. Only in-frame clones appear in the TCRdb table, and some are missing; sequencing was by immunoSEQ multiplex PCR. The sample carries 55,000 to 70,000 clones, 91% recorded once. The sequencing here drew on PBMCs, taken about 4 months after intestinal transplantation. All receptors derive from a human patient who received an intestinal transplant, so some T cells may come from the graft donor. CDR3s include the opening cysteine and the closing phenylalanine or tryptophan. Fields, in order: D gene, V gene, CDR3 protein. D genes are given only for firm matches.

D gene: NA
V gene: TRBV18
CDR3 protein: CASSPRSPGETQYF

D gene: TRBD1
V gene: TRBV19
CDR3 protein: CASSDRQGANYEQYF

D gene: NA
V gene: TRBV7-2
CDR3 protein: CASSLRTGEKLFF

D gene: TRBD2
V gene: TRBV5-6
CDR3 protein: CASSHHRTSGRYNEQFF

D gene: NA
V gene: TRBV6-5
CDR3 protein: CASLADVAYEQYF

D gene: NA
V gene: TRBV6-1
CDR3 protein: CASSEGGRNTEAFF

D gene: NA
V gene: TRBV5-1
CDR3 protein: CATADGVYGTDTQYF

D gene: TRBD2
V gene: TRBV11-2
CDR3 protein: CASSAWTSGNYNEQFF

D gene: TRBD1
V gene: TRBV5-1
CDR3 protein: CASSAALTGGTEAFF

D gene: TRBD1
V gene: TRBV7-2
CDR3 protein: CASSPRQGIDNSPLHF

D gene: TRBD2
V gene: TRBV2
CDR3 protein: CASSGPSSGAYEQYF

D gene: NA
V gene: TRBV18
CDR3 protein: CASSPAQLTEAFF

D gene: NA
V gene: TRBV19
CDR3 protein: CAVERTLNTEAFF

D gene: TRBD1
V gene: TRBV6-5
CDR3 protein: CASSDRGEQYF

D gene: NA
V gene: TRBV14
CDR3 protein: CASSQNRNTGELFF

D gene: TRBD1
V gene: TRBV28
CDR3 protein: CASSSRDRGGFRGYTF

D gene: NA
V gene: TRBV5-4
CDR3 protein: CASSPGPNYGYTF

D gene: NA
V gene: TRBV7-2
CDR3 protein: CASSLEASSYEQYF

D gene: NA
V gene: TRBV2
CDR3 protein: CASQASSYEQYF

D gene: NA
V gene: TRBV2
CDR3 protein: CASSEVLRAELFF